Below are 12 T cell receptor beta chains sequenced from a single sample in a study of cytomegalovirus exposure and HLA in healthy donors. This PCR relied on a set of 60 Vbeta primers and 13 Jbeta primers. Profiled with immunoSEQ multiplex PCR; TCRdb holds only in-frame clones, not every one. The data hold 130,000 to 150,000 clones, with around 80% observed a single time. Sequencing input: PBMCs. Receptor source: a female donor in good health and CMV-seronegative.

The chain links TRBV6-1 to TRBJ1-2, with 10 nucleotides matching TRBD1. The CDR3 is made up of 13 amino acids. Germline V gives CDR1 MNHNS, CDR2 SASEGT. Trimming cost V 6 bases and J 2 bases; bases outside gene matches: 0. CDR3 loop: CASRGQGNYGYTF. CDR3 in DNA: TGTGCCAGCAGGGGACAGGGGAACTATGGCTACACCTTC.

This chain links TRBV19 with TRBJ1-6, with 9 nucleotides matching TRBD1. Germline CDR1 reads LNHDA; CDR2 reads SQIVND (reference sequence). The CDR3 is made up of 13 amino acids. Germline trimming cut 7 bases from V and 8 bases from J; bases unmatched to any gene: 3. The CDR3, as DNA: TGTGCCAGTACCCGGACAGGGGATTCACCCCTCCACTTT. Residues: CASTRTGDSPLHF.

The chain links TRBV28 to TRBJ2-3; 10 bases are a match to TRBD1. The trim removed 4 bases at V and 5 bases at J, leaving 6 bases unmatched. In germline, CDR1 is MDHEN, CDR2 SYDVKM. The CDR3 spans 15 residues. CDR3 amino acids: CASSWPGQGLDTQYF. The CDR3 DNA reads as TGTGCCAGCAGTTGGCCGGGACAGGGGTTAGATACGCAGTATTTT.

Written as DNA, the CDR3 is TGTGCCAGCAGAGAACAGGGGGGAGCGGGTCAGCCCCAGCATTTT. Its protein product is CASREQGGAGQPQHF. The chain joins TRBV7-2 to TRBJ1-5; 8 bases are a match to TRBD1. Germline V gene data show CDR1 as SGHTA and CDR2 as FQGNSA. V was clipped by 6 bases and J by 6 bases; unmatched bases: 10. This CDR3 is built from 15 residues.

This clone was picked up a small number of times. The V call is TRBV6-1, the J call TRBJ2-1, with TRBD2 matching over 10 bases. Germline V gives CDR1 MNHNS, CDR2 SASEGT. Germline trimming cut 3 bases from V and 8 bases from J; bases unmatched to any gene: 7. The CDR3 sequence is 15 residues long. The DNA for the CDR3 is TGTGCCAGCAGTGACGCGGTAGCGGGGGGACATGAGCAGTTCTTC. Translation: CASSDAVAGGHEQFF.

The V gene is TRBV14, the J gene TRBJ2-7; 7 bases are a match to TRBD1. The CDR3 is made up of 18 amino acids. Germline lookup yields CDR1 SGHDN and CDR2 FVKESK. V shed 4 bases and J 2 bases; nucleotides not matched to a gene: 17. The CDR3 sequence is CASSPRGLLRQGPYEQYF. Here the CDR3 DNA reads TGTGCCAGCAGCCCGCGCGGTCTTTTACGACAGGGACCCTACGAGCAGTACTTC. The entire variable domain, with the rest obtained from reference TRBV14 and TRBJ2-7, is as follows: EAGVTQFPSHSVIEKGQTVTLRCDPISGHDNLYWYRRVMGKEIKFLLHFVKESKQDESGMPNNRFLAERTGGTYSTLKVQPAELEDSGVYFCASSPRGLLRQGPYEQYFGPGTRLTVT.

The chain recombines TRBV6-5 with TRBJ1-6; D gene ambiguous. Trimming removed 6 bases at V and 8 bases at J, with 11 bases between. Germline V lookup: CDR1 MNHEY, CDR2 SVGAGI. The CDR3 has 13 amino acids. The CDR3 nucleotides read TGTGCCAGCAGCCGGTCTAGTGATTCACCCCTCCACTTT. Protein sequence: CASSRSSDSPLHF.

V is TRBV27 and J is TRBJ1-2; TRBD1 aligns across 7 bases. In germline, CDR1 is MNHEY, CDR2 SMNVEV (reference sequence). This CDR3 is 14 amino acids long. V shed 5 bases and J 8 bases; nucleotides not matched to a gene: 11. In DNA form, the CDR3 reads TGTGCCAGCAGTCCACGGACAGGCTTTGTCGGCTACACCTTC. This sequence encodes CASSPRTGFVGYTF.

This clone showed up just a few times. The chain carries TRBV28 and TRBJ1-2; 8 positions agree with TRBD1. Trimming cost V 2 bases and J 5 bases; bases outside gene matches: 4. The V gene's germline CDR1 is MDHEN and CDR2 SYDVKM. CDR3 size: 14 residues. This chain's CDR3 is CASSLPGTGYGYTF. Written as DNA, the CDR3 is TGTGCCAGCAGTTTACCCGGGACAGGTTATGGCTACACCTTC.

The V call is TRBV10-3, the J call TRBJ1-2, with D possibly TRBD1 on 5 matching bases. The CDR3 spans 13 residues. Germline CDR1 ENHRY, CDR2 SYGVKD. With 8 bases removed from V and 2 bases from J, the gap between germline ends came to 12 bases. DNA of the CDR3: TGTGCCATCGGACCGACAGCCAACTATGGCTACACCTTC. This translates into CAIGPTANYGYTF.

CDR3 nucleotide sequence: TGTGCCAGCTCTTGGTCAGGGGTCCCCGAGACGATATATGGCTACACCTTC. As protein: CASSWSGVPETIYGYTF. V usage is TRBV18 and J usage is TRBJ1-2; D possibly corresponds to TRBD1 (6 bases). Trimming pared 6 bases from V and 5 bases from J, leaving 25 bases between. From germline, CDR1 is KGHSH and CDR2 LQKENI. The CDR3 loop spans 17 amino acids.

The CDR3 here is CASSSGTYEQYF. CDR3 DNA sequence: TGTGCCAGCAGCTCCGGGACCTACGAGCAGTACTTC. The chain uses TRBV7-6 and TRBJ2-7, with D maybe TRBD2 (5 bases). V was clipped by 4 bases and J by 2 bases, with 6 bases between them. The CDR3 is 12 residues long. Germline V CDR1 and CDR2: SGHVS, FNYEAQ.